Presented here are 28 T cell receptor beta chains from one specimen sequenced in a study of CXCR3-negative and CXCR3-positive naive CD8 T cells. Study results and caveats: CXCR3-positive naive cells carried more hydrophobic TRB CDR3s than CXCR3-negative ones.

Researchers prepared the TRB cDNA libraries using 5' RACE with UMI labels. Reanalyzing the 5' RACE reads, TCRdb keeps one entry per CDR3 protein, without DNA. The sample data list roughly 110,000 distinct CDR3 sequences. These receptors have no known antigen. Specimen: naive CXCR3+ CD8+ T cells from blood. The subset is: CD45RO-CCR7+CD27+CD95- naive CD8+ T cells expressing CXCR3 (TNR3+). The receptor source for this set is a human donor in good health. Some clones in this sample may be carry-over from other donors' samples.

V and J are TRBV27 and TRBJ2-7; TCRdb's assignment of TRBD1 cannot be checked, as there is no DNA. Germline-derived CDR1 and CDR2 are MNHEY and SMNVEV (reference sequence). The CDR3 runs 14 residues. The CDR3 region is CASRTGTGHYEQYF.

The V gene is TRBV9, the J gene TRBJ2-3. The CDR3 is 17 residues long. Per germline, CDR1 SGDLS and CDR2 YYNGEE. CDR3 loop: CASSVEKYLPSTDTQYF.

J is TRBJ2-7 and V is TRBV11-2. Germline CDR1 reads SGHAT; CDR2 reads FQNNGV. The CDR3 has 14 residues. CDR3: CASSDVTRAHEQYF.

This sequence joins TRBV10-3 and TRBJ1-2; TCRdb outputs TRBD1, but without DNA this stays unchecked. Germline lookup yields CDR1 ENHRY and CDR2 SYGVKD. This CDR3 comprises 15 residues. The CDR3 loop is CAISEPQGPDYGYTF.

Here the CDR3 reads CASSPGQGAPNEQFF. This sequence joins TRBV7-9 and TRBJ2-1; TCRdb designates TRBD1, a call that cannot be tested without DNA. This CDR3 has 15 amino acids. CDR1 and CDR2 from the germline V gene are SEHNR and FQNEAQ (reference sequence).

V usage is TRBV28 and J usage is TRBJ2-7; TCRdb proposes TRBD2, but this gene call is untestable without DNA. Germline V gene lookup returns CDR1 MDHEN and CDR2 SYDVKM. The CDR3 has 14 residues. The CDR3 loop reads CASSNPDGGGEQYF.

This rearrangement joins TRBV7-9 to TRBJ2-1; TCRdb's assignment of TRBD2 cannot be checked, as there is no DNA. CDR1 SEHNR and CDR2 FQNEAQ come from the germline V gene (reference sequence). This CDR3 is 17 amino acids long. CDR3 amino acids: CASSSLAGGHPYNEQFF.

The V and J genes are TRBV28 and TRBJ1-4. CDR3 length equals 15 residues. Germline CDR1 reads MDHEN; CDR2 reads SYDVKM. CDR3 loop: CASNFGQSGNEKLFF.

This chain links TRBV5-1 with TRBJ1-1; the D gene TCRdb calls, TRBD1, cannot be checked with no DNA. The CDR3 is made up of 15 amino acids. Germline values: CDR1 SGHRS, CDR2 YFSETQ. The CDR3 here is CASSLVSRGDTEAFF.

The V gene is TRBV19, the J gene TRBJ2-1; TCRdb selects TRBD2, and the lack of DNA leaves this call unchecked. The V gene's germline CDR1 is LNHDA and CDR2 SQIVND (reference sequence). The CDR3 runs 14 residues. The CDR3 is CASSLAGGPYEQFF. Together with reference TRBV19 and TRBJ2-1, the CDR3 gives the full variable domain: DGGITQSPKYLFRKEGQNVTLSCEQNLNHDAMYWYRQDPGQGLRLIYYSQIVNDFQKGDIAEGYSVSREKKESFPLTVTSAQKNPTAFYLCASSLAGGPYEQFFGPGTRLTVL.

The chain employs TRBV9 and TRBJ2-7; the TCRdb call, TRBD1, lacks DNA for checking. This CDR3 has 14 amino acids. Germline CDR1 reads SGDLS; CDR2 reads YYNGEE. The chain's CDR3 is CASSVGGDTYEQYF. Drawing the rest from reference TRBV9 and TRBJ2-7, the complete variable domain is DSGVTQTPKHLITATGQRVTLRCSPRSGDLSVYWYQQSLDQGLQFLIQYYNGEERAKGNILERFSAQQFPDLHSELNLSSLELGDSALYFCASSVGGDTYEQYFGPGTRLTVT.

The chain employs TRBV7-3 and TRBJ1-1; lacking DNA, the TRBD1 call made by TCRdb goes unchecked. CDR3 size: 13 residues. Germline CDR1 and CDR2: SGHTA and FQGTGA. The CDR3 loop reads CASSLWGRTEAFF. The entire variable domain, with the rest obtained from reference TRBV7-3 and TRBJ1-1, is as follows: GAGVSQTPSNKVTEKGKYVELRCDPISGHTALYWYRQSLGQGPEFLIYFQGTGAADDSGLPNDRFFAVRPEGSVSTLKIQRTERGDSAVYLCASSLWGRTEAFFGQGTRLTVV.

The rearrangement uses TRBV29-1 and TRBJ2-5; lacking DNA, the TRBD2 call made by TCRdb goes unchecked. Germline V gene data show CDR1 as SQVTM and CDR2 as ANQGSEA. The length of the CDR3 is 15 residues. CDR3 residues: CSVASGSLAAGPIFF.

This CDR3 reads CASRGGAHSYEQYF. V and J are TRBV27 and TRBJ2-7; TCRdb's D call of TRBD2 is untestable without DNA. The CDR3 has 14 amino acids. Looked up from germline, CDR1 is MNHEY and CDR2 is SMNVEV (reference sequence).

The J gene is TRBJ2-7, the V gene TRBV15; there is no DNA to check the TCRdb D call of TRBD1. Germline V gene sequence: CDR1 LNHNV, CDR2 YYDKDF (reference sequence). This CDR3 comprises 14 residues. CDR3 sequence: CATDDTGYCYEQYF.

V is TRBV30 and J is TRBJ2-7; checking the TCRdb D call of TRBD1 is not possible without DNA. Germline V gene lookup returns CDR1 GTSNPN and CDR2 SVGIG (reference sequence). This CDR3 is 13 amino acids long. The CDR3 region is CAWSVGQGYEQYF.

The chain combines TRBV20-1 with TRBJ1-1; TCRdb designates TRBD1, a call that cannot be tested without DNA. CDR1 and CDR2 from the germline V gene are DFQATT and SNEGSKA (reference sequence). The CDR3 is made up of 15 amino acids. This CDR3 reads CSARDSGTVNTEAFF.

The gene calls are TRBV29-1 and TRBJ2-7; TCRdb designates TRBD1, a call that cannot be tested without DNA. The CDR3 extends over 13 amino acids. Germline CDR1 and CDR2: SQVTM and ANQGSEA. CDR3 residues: CSVASGYSDEQYF.

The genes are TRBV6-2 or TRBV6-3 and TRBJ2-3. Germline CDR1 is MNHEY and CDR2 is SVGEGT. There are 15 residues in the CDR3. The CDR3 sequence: CASRYSTFFTDTQYF.

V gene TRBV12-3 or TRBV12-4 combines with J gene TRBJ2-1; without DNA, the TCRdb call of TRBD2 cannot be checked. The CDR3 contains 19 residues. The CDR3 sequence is CASHPNSGTSGRVYNEQFF.

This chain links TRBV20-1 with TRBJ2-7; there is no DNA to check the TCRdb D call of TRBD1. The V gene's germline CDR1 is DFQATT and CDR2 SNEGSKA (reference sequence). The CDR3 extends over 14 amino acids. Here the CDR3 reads CSATDDRGLYEQYF.

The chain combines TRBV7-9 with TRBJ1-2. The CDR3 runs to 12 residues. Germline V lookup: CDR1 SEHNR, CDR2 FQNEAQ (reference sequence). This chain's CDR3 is CASSSGQLVGTF.

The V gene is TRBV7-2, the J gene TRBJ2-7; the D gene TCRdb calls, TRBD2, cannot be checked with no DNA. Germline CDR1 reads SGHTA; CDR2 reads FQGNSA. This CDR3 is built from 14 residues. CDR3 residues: CASSPAGTTYEQYF. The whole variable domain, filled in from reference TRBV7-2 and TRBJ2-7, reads GAGVSQSPSNKVTEKGKDVELRCDPISGHTALYWYRQSLGQGLEFLIYFQGNSAPDKSGLPSDRFSAERTGGSVSTLTIQRTQQEDSAVYLCASSPAGTTYEQYFGPGTRLTVT.

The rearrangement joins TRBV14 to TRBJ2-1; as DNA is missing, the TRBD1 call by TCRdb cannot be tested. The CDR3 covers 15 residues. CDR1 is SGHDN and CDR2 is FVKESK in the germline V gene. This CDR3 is CASSQDKGINNEQFF.

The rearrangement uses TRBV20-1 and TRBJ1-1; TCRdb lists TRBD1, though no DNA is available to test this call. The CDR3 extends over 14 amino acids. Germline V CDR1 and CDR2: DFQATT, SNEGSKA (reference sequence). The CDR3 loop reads CSARDYRQNTEAFF.

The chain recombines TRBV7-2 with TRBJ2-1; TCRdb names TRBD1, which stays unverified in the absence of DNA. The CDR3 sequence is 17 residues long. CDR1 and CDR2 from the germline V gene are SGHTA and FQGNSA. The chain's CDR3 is CASSPGAGTGWSNEQFF.

CDR3 in amino acids: CASSPQYGTESYEQYF. J is TRBJ2-7 and V is TRBV5-1; TCRdb gives TRBD1 as the D gene, but with no DNA this cannot be confirmed. The CDR3 extends over 16 amino acids. The germline gives CDR1 SGHRS, CDR2 YFSETQ.

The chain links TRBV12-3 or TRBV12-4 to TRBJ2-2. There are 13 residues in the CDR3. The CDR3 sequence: CASSSVGAGELFF.